This entry features one T cell receptor beta chain sequence. This clonotype appeared many times. This clone's antigen is unknown. No base quality values were provided; no much bigger clone lies one nucleotide off. The source of the sample is a study of T cells in Graves' hyperthyroidism and ophthalmopathy (dated by TCRdb to about 2019). A note on the overall study: Peripheral blood was collected at initial diagnosis, before any treatment. Once sampling was done, hyperthyroidism patients were given methimazole at a starting dose of 30 mg daily, whereas ophthalmopathy patients were given high-dose intravenous methylprednisolone. According to the paper, TCR Vbeta CDR3 sequencing was carried out on about 140 peripheral blood samples, which came from some 41 ophthalmopathy, under 85 hyperthyroidism and some 17 progressor patients. Prospective prediction of ophthalmopathy was tested in an independent validation cohort of 18 to 20 hyperthyroidism patients and approximately 17 patients who later progressed to ophthalmopathy. Thyroid tissue and blood T-cell repertoires from several Graves' hyperthyroidism patients were also compared in the study. A discovery cohort of 95 to 100 patients, 43 with Graves' ophthalmopathy and 55 to 65 with stable Graves' hyperthyroidism, was used to find distinguishing TCR V-J signatures. The 75 to 100 discovery patients were divided at random into training and test sets in a 7:3 ratio. Overall study outcomes, separate from this receptor: In validation, the model predicted progression to ophthalmopathy with around 71% sensitivity and around 72% specificity, a median of about 6 months before onset. Most expanded thyroid clonotypes (frequency above 0.001) were also detected in blood, suggesting blood repertoires may reflect thyroid immune responses. No statistical method was used to fix the sample size in advance, and group allocation was not hidden from the investigators. A 13 V-J signature model separated ophthalmopathy from stable hyperthyroidism, with around 91% sensitivity and roughly 81% specificity in cross-validation and 80%/75% in testing.

TCR beta CDR3 regions were amplified from RNA transcripts. For the first round of RT-PCR on the TCR CDR3, the HTBI primer set was used together with the Qiagen OneStep RT-PCR kit. A second multiplex PCR round built the libraries, followed by size selection and purification. The libraries were sequenced on an Illumina HiSeq2000 using paired-end 100 bp reads. Per the authors' processing: Raw data were processed with SOAPnuke, discarding reads with adapters, uncalled bases, mean Phred below 15, or no exact constant-primer or identifier match. COPE v1.2.5 was used to merge high-quality paired reads, and clonotypes were defined as unique nucleotide sequences. Clonotypes were aligned to IMGT TRBV, TRBD and TRBJ reference segments using MiTCR v1.1. Only V-J combinations with frequency above 0.0001, covering about 99% of repertoires, were analysed. A TCS score was defined as the ratio of F50 (clonal expansion) to E x V (chaos), with BLOSUM62-based TCRdist applied between CDR3 peptides within each V-J. Welch's t-statistics and random forest reduced 514 V-J features to 13, which were used in a naive Bayes classifier (R e1071). TCRdb reprocessed the public reads (quality trimming at Q25 with fastp, clone calling with MiXCR) and kept in-frame beta chains. Rows matching on CDR3 protein sequence are summarized as one entry with the most common DNA and genes. The V and J calls here are based on TCRdb, not the publication. The sample table holds about 350,000 distinct CDR3 sequences, of which approximately 13% were seen once. Approximately 25% of the sample is held by the ten biggest clonotypes.

Stable Graves' hyperthyroidism was defined as the absence of progression to ophthalmopathy over 18 months of follow-up. Hyperthyroidism patients were newly diagnosed, with disease duration under 2 months, and aged 18 to 65 years. Exclusion was applied to patients with uncontrolled infections, other autoimmune diseases, pregnancy or lactation. Diagnoses were based on clinical symptoms, serum thyroxine and TRAb, thyroid ultrasound and orbital computed tomography. Ficoll-Paque density gradient centrifugation was used to isolate PBMCs from under 11 ml of fresh peripheral blood. Total RNA was extracted with Trizol reagent, and quality was checked on an Agilent 2100 Bioanalyzer. The V and J ends are trimmed by 6 bases and 7 bases, leaving 22 bases between them. CDR1 and CDR2 are read off the germline V gene (reference sequence) as DFQATT and SNEGSKA. The cysteine opens and the phenylalanine closes a CDR3 of 14 amino acids. Just the 42-base CDR3 DNA is kept, in frame starting at base 1.

This clonotype was obtained from a woman aged 25 to 39 with Graves' hyperthyroidism. Sequencing input: blood. The rearrangement combines TRBV20-1 with TRBJ2-7; TRBD2 is perhaps the D gene, given 5 matching bases. The sequenced DNA: TGCAGTGCCAACTTACTAGTACTTCACACGGAGCAGTACTTC. Its coded protein is CSANLLVLHTEQYF.